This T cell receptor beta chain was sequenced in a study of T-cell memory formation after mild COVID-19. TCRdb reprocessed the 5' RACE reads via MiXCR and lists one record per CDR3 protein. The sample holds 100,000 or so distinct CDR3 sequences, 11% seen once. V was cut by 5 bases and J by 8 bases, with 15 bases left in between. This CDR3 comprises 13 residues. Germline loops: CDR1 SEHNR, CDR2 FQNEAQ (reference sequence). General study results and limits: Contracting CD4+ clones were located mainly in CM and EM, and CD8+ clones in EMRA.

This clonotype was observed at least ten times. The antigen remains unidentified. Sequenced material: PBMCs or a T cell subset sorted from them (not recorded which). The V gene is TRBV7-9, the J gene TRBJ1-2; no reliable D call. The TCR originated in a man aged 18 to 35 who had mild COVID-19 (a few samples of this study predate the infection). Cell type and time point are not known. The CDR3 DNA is TGTGCCAGCAGCCAGTGGGCAGTCCAGGGCTACACCTTC. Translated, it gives CASSQWAVQGYTF. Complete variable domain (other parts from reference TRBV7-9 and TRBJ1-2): DTGVSQNPRHKITKRGQNVTFRCDPISEHNRLYWYRQTLGQGPEFLTYFQNEAQLEKSRLLSDRFSAERPKGSFSTLEIQRTEQGDSAMYLCASSQWAVQGYTFGSGTRLTVV.